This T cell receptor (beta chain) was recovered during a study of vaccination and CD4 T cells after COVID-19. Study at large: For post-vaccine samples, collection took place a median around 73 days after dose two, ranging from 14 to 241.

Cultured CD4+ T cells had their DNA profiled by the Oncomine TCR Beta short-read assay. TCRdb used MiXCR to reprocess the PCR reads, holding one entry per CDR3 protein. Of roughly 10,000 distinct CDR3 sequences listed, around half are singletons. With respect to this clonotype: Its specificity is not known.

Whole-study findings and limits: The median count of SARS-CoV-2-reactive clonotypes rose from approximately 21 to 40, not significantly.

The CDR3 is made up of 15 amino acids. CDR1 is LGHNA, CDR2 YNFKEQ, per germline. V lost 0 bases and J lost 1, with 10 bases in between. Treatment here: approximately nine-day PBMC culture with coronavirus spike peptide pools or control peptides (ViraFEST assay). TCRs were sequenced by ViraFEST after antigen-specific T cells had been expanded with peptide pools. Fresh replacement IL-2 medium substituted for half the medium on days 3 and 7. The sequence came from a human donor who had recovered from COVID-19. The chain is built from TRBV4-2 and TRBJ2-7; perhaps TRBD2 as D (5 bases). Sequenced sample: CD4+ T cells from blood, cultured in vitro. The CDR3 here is CASSQDRAESYEQYF. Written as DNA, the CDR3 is TGTGCCAGCAGCCAAGATCGAGCGGAGTCCTACGAGCAGTACTTC.